This TCR beta chain was observed in a study of T cell responses to AZD1222 COVID-19 vaccine. Sequenced by immunoSEQ multiplex PCR; TCRdb stores in-frame clones only, minus some. Here the sample spans 95,000 to 150,000 clones, 88% being singletons. The CDR3 covers 15 residues. With 0 bases removed from V and 3 bases from J, the gap between germline ends came to 12 bases. Germline CDR1 and CDR2: SGHRS and YFSETQ. This TCR derives from an adult in good health. The rearrangement links TRBV5-1 to TRBJ1-1; a weak D match, TRBD1 (5 bases). Sample: peripheral blood, taken on day 0 of AZD1222 vaccination. The CDR3 sequence: CASSLVAQGHTEAFF. The CDR3 coding sequence is TGCGCCAGCAGCTTGGTTGCCCAGGGCCACACTGAAGCTTTCTTT.